The T cell receptor (beta chain) described here comes from a study of OX40 agonist ivuxolimab in advanced cancers. For the study at large: The patients received agonistic anti-OX40 (CD134) antibody ivuxolimab.

Of note for this clone: Its antigen is currently unknown.

Study results and caveats: On average, a greater number of expanded clones characterised CD8+ T cells relative to CD4+.

Clones were read by immunoSEQ multiplex PCR, and TCRdb kept only the in-frame ones, dropping some. The sample shows 55,000 to 75,000 clones, roughly nine tenths of them seen only once. This CDR3 contains 15 residues. J was trimmed by 2 bases and V by 7 bases; bases with no gene match: 6. Germline V lookup: CDR1 MDHEN, CDR2 SYDVKM. This specimen consisted of CD4+ or CD8+ T cells sorted from blood, obtained in a trial of the OX40 agonist ivuxolimab. The clonotype originates from an adult with an advanced solid tumor such as melanoma, head and neck, liver or kidney cancer. V gene TRBV28 combines with J gene TRBJ2-2; 8 nucleotides agree with TRBD1. The chain's CDR3 is CASKRDRQNTGELFF. In nucleotides, the CDR3 is TGTGCCAGCAAGAGGGACAGGCAAAACACCGGGGAGCTGTTTTTT.